This note documents a single TCR beta chain sequence. Its antigen remains unidentified. The CDR3 loop spans 11 amino acids. Looked up from germline, CDR1 is SGHRS and CDR2 is YFSETQ. V dropped 5 bases and J dropped 5 bases, with 7 bases sitting between them. Authors' processing steps: Filtering differed, since immunoSEQ gave only junction sequences and no quality scores. Data came from immunoSEQ multiplex PCR; TCRdb stores just in-frame clones and leaves some out. V, J and clone size are those of that table, while D and trimming were read from the DNA. The table records around 1 million clones, approximately 76% of them present only once. The data were obtained in a study of shared clonotypes between healthy human individuals. Findings and caveats of the study: A handful of donors had 5% to 6.5% of their naive CD4 clonotypes in common.

None of the donors, who were healthy HIV-negative adults, had recently had acute infections or vaccinations. The specimen was memory CD4+ T cells sorted from blood. Sample subset: CD45RA-negative fraction. The rearrangement links TRBV5-1 to TRBJ2-5; D is undetermined. The sequence derives from a man aged 18 to 29 in good health. CDR3 coding DNA: TGCGCCAGCAGGGTGAGGGAGACCCAGTACTTC. Protein product: CASRVRETQYF.